Presented here are 32 T cell receptor beta chains from one specimen sequenced in a study of T cell repertoires in cytomegalovirus infection. TCRdb reanalysed the reads using MiXCR and keeps one entry per CDR3 protein. Of hundreds of thousands of distinct CDR3 sequences in the sample, roughly 24% were seen once. The sample comprised CD8+ T cells from PBMCs. The receptor set was obtained from a human donor in good health (CMV status not recorded). Some clones in this sample may be carry-over from other donors' samples.

This clonotype was recorded many times. The CDR3 sequence: CASSSTGQVIGEQYV. The CDR3 region has the DNA TGTGCCAGCAGCTCTACGGGACAGGTTATCGGCGAGCAGTACGTC. The chain has TRBV7-9 and TRBJ2-7; 8 bases match TRBD1. This CDR3 is 15 amino acids long. Germline V gene sequence: CDR1 SEHNR, CDR2 FQNEAQ (reference sequence). V lost 4 bases, J lost 6 bases, and 11 bases stayed unmatched.

V and J are TRBV24-1 and TRBJ1-2; weak D call: TRBD1 (6 bases). CDR3 length: 13 residues. V was pared by 3 bases and J by 5 bases, with 9 bases between. In germline, CDR1 is KGHDR, CDR2 SFDVKD. The CDR3 loop is CATSDPQGYGYTF. CDR3 DNA: TGTGCCACCAGTGATCCCCAGGGGTATGGCTACACCTTC.

This clonotype was observed many times. This chain's CDR3 is CASIGEGYYEQYF. The CDR3 DNA reads as TGTGCCAGCATAGGAGAGGGGTACTACGAGCAGTACTTC. The chain joins TRBV10-3 to TRBJ2-7; the D gene could be TRBD1 or TRBD2 (5 bases each). This CDR3 region has 13 residues. From germline, CDR1 is ENHRY and CDR2 SYGVKD. Trimming pared 10 bases from V and 3 bases from J, leaving 16 bases between.

In this sample, this clonotype turned up a few times. The chain joins TRBV2 to TRBJ1-5; D gene unclear. Deletions cut 2 bases from V and 5 bases from J, with 28 bases between. The germline V gene encodes CDR1 SNHLY and CDR2 FYNNEI. The CDR3 consists of 20 residues. The DNA for the CDR3 is TGTGCCAGCAGTGAAAGGGATGTATTCAACAGCGAGATAGCGGATCAGCCCCAGCATTTT. Residues: CASSERDVFNSEIADQPQHF. Looking up the rest from reference TRBV2 and TRBJ1-5 gives the full variable domain: EPEVTQTPSHQVTQMGQEVILRCVPISNHLYFYWYRQILGQKVEFLVSFYNNEISEKSEIFDDQFSVERPDGSNFTLKIRSTKLEDSAMYFCASSERDVFNSEIADQPQHFGDGTRLSIL.

This clonotype was seen only a few times. CDR3 in amino acids: CASSPPDGKYEQYF. In DNA, the CDR3 is TGTGCCAGCAGCCCCCCCGACGGAAAATACGAGCAGTACTTC. The chain is built from TRBV7-6 and TRBJ2-7, with D hard to call. CDR1 and CDR2 (germline): SGHVS, FNYEAQ. The CDR3 spans 14 residues. The V gene lost 5 bases and the J gene lost 4 bases, with 15 bases spanning the gap.

Many counts were recorded for this clonotype. This chain uses TRBV7-9 with TRBJ2-3, with 12 bases fitting TRBD2. Germline V lookup: CDR1 SEHNR, CDR2 FQNEAQ (reference sequence). The CDR3 spans 15 residues. V lost 6 bases, J lost 6 bases, and 7 bases stayed unmatched. The CDR3 DNA follows: TGTGCCAGCAGGTCCGGACTAGCGGGGCAGGATACGCAGTATTTT. It encodes CASRSGLAGQDTQYF.

This clonotype was detected only a few times. The rearrangement joins TRBV28 to TRBJ2-3; D is unclear. The CDR3 length is 15 residues. Trimming cost V 7 bases and J 3 bases, with 17 bases left between them. Germline CDR1 reads MDHEN; CDR2 reads SYDVKM. CDR3 amino acids: CASILGLSRTDTQYF. The CDR3 DNA follows: TGTGCCAGCATCTTGGGCTTGTCGAGGACAGATACGCAGTATTTT. Full variable domain (rest looked up from reference TRBV28 and TRBJ2-3): DVKVTQSSRYLVKRTGEKVFLECVQDMDHENMFWYRQDPGLGLRLIYFSYDVKMKEKGDIPEGYSVSREKKERFSLILESASTNQTSMYLCASILGLSRTDTQYFGPGTRLTVL.

The table lists this clonotype with many counts. The chain is built from TRBV7-6 and TRBJ2-7; 12 bases are a match to TRBD2. CDR1 is SGHVS and CDR2 is FNYEAQ in the germline V gene. This CDR3 spans 18 amino acids. The V and J ends lost 5 bases and 0 bases, in that order; junction bases with no gene match: 11. The CDR3 DNA is TGTGCCAGCAGCAAGACTAGCGGGGGAACCGTCAGCTCCTACGAGCAGTACTTC. Its protein is CASSKTSGGTVSSYEQYF.

This clonotype was found many times. The gene calls are TRBV7-9 and TRBJ2-1; a possible D gene is TRBD1 (5 bases). The CDR3 length is 12 residues. V lost 5 bases and J 9 bases, leaving 11 bases between the germline ends. Germline lookup yields CDR1 SEHNR and CDR2 FQNEAQ (reference sequence). For the CDR3, the DNA is TGTGCCAGCAGCGGGGCGTCCGGTGAGCAGTTCTTC. Translating gives CASSGASGEQFF. Drawing the rest from reference TRBV7-9 and TRBJ2-1, the complete variable domain is DTGVSQNPRHKITKRGQNVTFRCDPISEHNRLYWYRQTLGQGPEFLTYFQNEAQLEKSRLLSDRFSAERPKGSFSTLEIQRTEQGDSAMYLCASSGASGEQFFGPGTRLTVL.

A few counts support this clonotype. The genes are TRBV2 and TRBJ1-2; D gene ambiguous. The CDR3 is made up of 12 amino acids. V was clipped by 6 bases and J by 2 bases, with 7 bases between them. Germline values: CDR1 SNHLY, CDR2 FYNNEI. The CDR3 DNA reads as TGTGCCAGCAGACCAGCAAACTATGGCTACACCTTC. This codes for CASRPANYGYTF.

This clonotype was recorded many times. The V gene is TRBV12-3 or TRBV12-4, the J gene TRBJ2-2; a weak D match, TRBD1 (6 bases). The CDR3 extends over 20 amino acids. Trimming cost V 3 bases and J 5 bases, with 28 bases left between them. The CDR3 DNA follows: TGTGCCAGCAGTTTGCTATCTCCCGGGACACCATCCCTGGGGACCGGGGAGCTGTTTTTT. Its protein product is CASSLLSPGTPSLGTGELFF.

V and J are TRBV12-5 and TRBJ2-3; perhaps TRBD1 as D (6 bases). This CDR3 has 13 residues. Trimming removed 8 bases at V and 6 bases at J, with 15 bases between. CDR1 is LGHNT and CDR2 is FRNRAP in the germline V gene. CDR3 sequence (DNA): TGTGCTAGTTGGCGAGGGACAATCGATACGCAGTATTTT. As protein: CASWRGTIDTQYF. Using reference TRBV12-5 and TRBJ2-3 for the parts outside the CDR3, the full variable domain is DARVTQTPRHKVTEMGQEVTMRCQPILGHNTVFWYRQTMMQGLELLAYFRNRAPLDDSGMPKDRFSAEMPDATLATLKIQPSEPRDSAVYFCASWRGTIDTQYFGPGTRLTVL.

This clonotype was recorded many times. The genes are TRBV2 and TRBJ2-7; 7 positions match TRBD2. The length of the CDR3 is 12 residues. V lost 7 bases to trimming and J lost 2 bases; unmatched junction nucleotides: 2. CDR1 and CDR2 from the germline V gene are SNHLY and FYNNEI. CDR3 protein: CASTGGAYEQYV. In DNA, the CDR3 is TGTGCCAGCACGGGGGGAGCCTACGAGCAGTACGTC.

This chain joins TRBV5-1 and TRBJ1-1, with 7 bases fitting TRBD1. Germline V lookup: CDR1 SGHRS, CDR2 YFSETQ. The CDR3 has 16 amino acids. V shed 6 bases and J 0 bases; nucleotides not matched to a gene: 11. CDR3 region: CASTPGQKNMNTEAFF. Here the CDR3 DNA reads TGCGCCAGCACACCGGGACAGAAGAACATGAACACTGAAGCTTTCTTT. The whole variable domain, filled in from reference TRBV5-1 and TRBJ1-1, reads KAGVTQTPRYLIKTRGQQVTLSCSPISGHRSVSWYQQTPGQGLQFLFEYFSETQRNKGNFPGRFSGRQFSNSRSEMNVSTLELGDSALYLCASTPGQKNMNTEAFFGQGTRLTVV.

This clonotype was picked up a small number of times. The genes are TRBV6-2 or TRBV6-3 and TRBJ2-5, with TRBD2 identical over 8 bases. The CDR3 consists of 14 residues. Germline V gene sequence: CDR1 MNHEY, CDR2 SVGEGT. V was pared by 4 bases and J by 2 bases, with 3 bases of the junction left unmatched. The CDR3: CASSSGTRQETQYF. CDR3 coding DNA: TGTGCCAGCAGTTCAGGGACTAGACAAGAGACCCAGTACTTC.

This chain links TRBV20-1 with TRBJ2-5; the D gene is possibly TRBD2 (6 bases). CDR1 DFQATT and CDR2 SNEGSKA come from the germline V gene (reference sequence). Trimming took 4 bases from V and 5 from J, leaving 11 bases between them. The CDR3 is 12 residues long. CDR3 DNA: TGCAGTGCTAACGGGGGAATCGAGACCCAGTACTTC. Translating it yields CSANGGIETQYF.

This clonotype was recorded at least ten times. This chain uses TRBV5-1 with TRBJ1-3, with D perhaps TRBD1 (6 bases). V shed 4 bases and J shed 4 bases, with 21 bases lying between them. CDR3 length: 17 amino acids. Germline V lookup: CDR1 SGHRS, CDR2 YFSETQ. Written as DNA, the CDR3 is TGCGCCAGCAGCCCCAGGACGGGGGCGTCAATCGGAAACACCATATATTTT. Its translation: CASSPRTGASIGNTIYF. Complete variable domain (other parts from reference TRBV5-1 and TRBJ1-3): KAGVTQTPRYLIKTRGQQVTLSCSPISGHRSVSWYQQTPGQGLQFLFEYFSETQRNKGNFPGRFSGRQFSNSRSEMNVSTLELGDSALYLCASSPRTGASIGNTIYFGEGSWLTVV.

The chain couples TRBV20-1 to TRBJ2-7; D remains ambiguous. Germline CDR1 is DFQATT and CDR2 is SNEGSKA (reference sequence). CDR3 length: 15 amino acids. With 0 bases removed from V and 4 bases from J, the gap between germline ends came to 16 bases. The CDR3 spells CSARDPAGDWYEQYF. The CDR3 bases are TGCAGTGCTAGAGATCCCGCAGGCGACTGGTACGAGCAGTACTTC.

This clonotype was recorded a few times. The chain links TRBV12-3 or TRBV12-4 to TRBJ1-4, with D perhaps matching TRBD1 (5 bases). The CDR3 is 13 amino acids. V dropped 8 bases and J dropped 8 bases, with 15 bases sitting between them. DNA for the CDR3: TGTGCCAGCCACGCGAGGGGCGTAGAAAAACTGTTTTTT. Encoded protein: CASHARGVEKLFF.

In this sample, this clonotype turned up many times. CDR3 protein: CASSYSSGDTEAFF. CDR3 nucleotide sequence: TGTGCCAGCAGTTACTCGTCGGGGGATACTGAAGCTTTCTTT. V is TRBV6-5 and J is TRBJ1-1, with D perhaps matching TRBD1 (5 bases). Germline V gene sequence: CDR1 MNHEY, CDR2 SVGAGI. The CDR3 is made up of 14 amino acids. V lost 0 bases and J 5 bases, leaving 10 bases between the germline ends.

This clonotype came up a few times. CDR3 nucleotide sequence: TGTGCCAGCAGCTTAGGACGGAAAAACATTCAGTACTTC. It codes for CASSLGRKNIQYF. The chain employs TRBV11-3 and TRBJ2-4; no reliable D call. CDR1 SGHNT and CDR2 YENEEA come from the germline V gene. Between the trimmed V and J ends, which lost 1 base and 4 bases, there was a span of 5 bases. This CDR3 is built from 13 residues.

In this sample, this clonotype turned up many times. The J gene is TRBJ2-2, the V gene TRBV7-8, with D perhaps matching TRBD2 (5 bases). The ends were cut back, 5 bases at V and 7 bases at J, with 14 bases in the middle. This CDR3 has 14 amino acids. CDR1 and CDR2 from the germline V gene are SGHVS and FQNEAQ. The CDR3 nucleotides read TGTGCCAGCAGCCTAAGAGGGATAATCGGGGAGCTGTTTTTT. Its translation is CASSLRGIIGELFF.

The J gene is TRBJ1-1, the V gene TRBV10-3, with D possibly being TRBD1 (5 bases). The CDR3 spans 14 residues. CDR1 is ENHRY and CDR2 is SYGVKD in the germline V gene. V was shortened by 3 bases and J by 3 bases, with 11 bases between the two germline ends. CDR3 nucleotide sequence: TGTGCCATCAGTGAAGGGGCAGAGGACACTGAAGCTTTCTTT. It encodes CAISEGAEDTEAFF.

The sample holds a few counts of this clonotype. The J gene is TRBJ1-5, the V gene TRBV20-1; 8 bases are a match to TRBD1. Germline values: CDR1 DFQATT, CDR2 SNEGSKA (reference sequence). Trimming removed 0 bases from V and 0 bases from J; junction bases left unmatched: 7. The CDR3 length is 17 residues. CDR3 sequence: CSARETGETYSNQPQHF. CDR3 DNA sequence: TGCAGTGCTAGAGAGACAGGGGAAACATATAGCAATCAGCCCCAGCATTTT.

V and J are TRBV28 and TRBJ1-1; 7 bases fit TRBD1. Germline V lookup: CDR1 MDHEN, CDR2 SYDVKM. The length of the CDR3 is 15 residues. V trimming: 3 bases; J trimming: 4 bases; junction bases outside the gene matches: 8. The CDR3 reads CASSLLEGATTEAFF. CDR3 nucleotides: TGTGCCAGCAGTTTGTTGGAGGGGGCGACCACTGAAGCTTTCTTT.

Note on this clonotype: Possible read error: a much larger clone is one base away. The chain has TRBV20-1 and TRBJ1-4; 9 bases match TRBD1. CDR1 and CDR2 (germline): DFQATT, SNEGSKA (reference sequence). The CDR3 is 16 amino acids. The CDR3: CSARDFRTGDGEKLSF. In DNA, the CDR3 is TGCAGTGCTAGAGATTTTAGGACAGGGGACGGTGAAAAACTGTCTTTT.

The V and J genes are TRBV27 and TRBJ2-1, with D unclear. Trimming pared 0 bases from V and 4 bases from J, leaving 10 bases between. The CDR3 runs to 15 residues. CDR1 is MNHEY and CDR2 is SMNVEV in the germline V gene (reference sequence). CDR3 nucleotide sequence: TGTGCCAGCAGTTTATCGGTTTCAATATACAATGAGCAGTTCTTC. Translation gives CASSLSVSIYNEQFF.

This rearrangement joins TRBV2 to TRBJ1-2; 7 bases map to TRBD1. The germline V gene has CDR1 SNHLY and CDR2 FYNNEI. This CDR3 contains 14 residues. The trim removed 1 base at V and 4 bases at J, leaving 3 bases unmatched. The CDR3 DNA follows: TGTGCCAGCAGTGAAGGGGGACAGCTCTATGGCTACACCTTC. It codes for CASSEGGQLYGYTF.

This sequence joins TRBV4-1 and TRBJ2-1; 7 positions agree with TRBD2. CDR1 is MGHRA and CDR2 is YSYEKL in the germline V gene. The V and J ends lost 1 base and 2 bases, in that order; junction bases with no gene match: 8. This CDR3 has 17 residues. DNA of the CDR3: TGCGCCAGCAGCCAAGGGCCCCAGAGCGGGGCCTACAATGAGCAGTTCTTC. Translated: CASSQGPQSGAYNEQFF.

This clonotype was counted at least ten times. The V gene is TRBV24-1, the J gene TRBJ2-1, with D possibly TRBD2 on 6 matching bases. Germline V gene data show CDR1 as KGHDR and CDR2 as SFDVKD. This CDR3 spans 12 amino acids. Deletions cut 6 bases from V and 5 bases from J, with 7 bases between. The CDR3 DNA is TGTGCCACCAGTCCGGGAGACAATGAGCAGTTCTTC. Its translation is CATSPGDNEQFF.

V and J are TRBV12-3 or TRBV12-4 and TRBJ1-2, with 10 positions matching TRBD1. This CDR3 comprises 16 residues. Trimming took 4 bases from V and 4 from J; bases not matched to a gene: 9. In DNA form, the CDR3 reads TGTGCCAGCAGTTCACCATCGGACAGGGGGAGCTATGGCTACACCTTC. Protein: CASSSPSDRGSYGYTF.

This clonotype was observed a handful of times. This chain links TRBV29-1 with TRBJ2-2, with D possibly being TRBD2 (7 bases). Trimming took off 7 bases at V and 7 bases at J, with 16 bases between the two ends. Germline V gene data show CDR1 as SQVTM and CDR2 as ANQGSEA. The CDR3 runs to 13 residues. CDR3 in amino acids: CSALGGANGELFF. In DNA, the CDR3 is TGCAGCGCCCTAGGGGGGGCGAACGGGGAGCTGTTTTTT.